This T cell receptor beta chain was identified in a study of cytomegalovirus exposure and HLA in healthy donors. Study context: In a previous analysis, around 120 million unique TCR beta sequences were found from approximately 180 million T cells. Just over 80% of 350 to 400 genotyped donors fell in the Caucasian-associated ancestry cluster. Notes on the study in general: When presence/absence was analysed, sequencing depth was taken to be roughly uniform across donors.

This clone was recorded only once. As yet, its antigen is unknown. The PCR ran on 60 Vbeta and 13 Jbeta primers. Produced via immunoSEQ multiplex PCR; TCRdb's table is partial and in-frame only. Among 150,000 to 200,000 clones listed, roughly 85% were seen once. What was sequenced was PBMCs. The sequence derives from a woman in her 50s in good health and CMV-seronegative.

The CDR3 nucleotides read TGTGCCAGCAGCCAACGGCTGGTGGTCCCCCGGACAGGGGTCGCGCGCTCCTACAATGAGCAGTTCTTC. Amino acid sequence: CASSQRLVVPRTGVARSYNEQFF. The chain carries TRBV4-2 and TRBJ2-1; 9 bases are shared with TRBD1. CDR1 and CDR2 from the germline V gene are LGHNA and YNFKEQ. Trimming cost V 2 bases and J 0 bases; bases outside gene matches: 23. There are 23 residues in the CDR3.